Listed below are T cell receptor beta chains from one sample, sequenced in a study of T cell repertoires in cytomegalovirus infection. TCRdb passed the reads through MiXCR, listing each CDR3 protein once. This sample has 140,000 to 150,000 distinct CDR3 sequences, with around 32% found just once. These receptors lack a known antigen. The material was CD8+ T cells from cultured PBMCs, obtained from culture after CMV antigen stimulation. All receptors come from a human donor in good health (CMV status not recorded). Some clones in this sample may be carry-over from other donors' samples. Both conserved end residues are part of each CDR3. A D gene is named only where the DNA matches it firmly. Clone sizes are given selectively: once, few, many, or a class where the clone is expanded.

J | D | V | size | CDR3 | DNA
TRBJ2-5 | . | TRBV7-6 | . | CASSLRVGTQETQYF | TGTGCCAGCAGCTTACGTGTAGGGACCCAAGAGACCCAGTACTTC
TRBJ2-7 | . | TRBV15 | . | CATSTGTTYEQYF | TGTGCCACCAGCACAGGGACAACCTACGAGCAGTACTTC
TRBJ2-1 | TRBD2 | TRBV20-1 | . | CSASSGGAYNEQFF | TGCAGTGCTAGTAGCGGGGGGGCTTACAATGAGCAGTTCTTC
TRBJ2-3 | TRBD2 | TRBV7-2 | . | CASSLVGGGADTQYF | TGTGCCAGCAGCTTAGTGGGCGGGGGGGCAGATACGCAGTATTTT
TRBJ1-1 | . | TRBV12-3/TRBV12-4 | many | CASSGTPNTEAFF | TGTGCCAGCAGTGGGACGCCGAACACTGAAGCTTTCTTT
TRBJ1-1 | TRBD1 | TRBV20-1 | . | CSASTGRETEAFF | TGCAGTGCCTCGACAGGGCGGGAGACTGAAGCTTTCTTT
TRBJ2-7 | . | TRBV6-1 | once | CASSDGLQRAEQYF | TGTGCCAGCAGTGACGGGTTACAGCGAGCCGAGCAGTACTTC
TRBJ1-2 | . | TRBV4-1 | many | CASSQVASPNYGYTF | TGCGCCAGCAGCCAAGTCGCGTCACCAAACTATGGCTACACCTTC
TRBJ2-5 | TRBD1 | TRBV4-1 | . | CASSQEFFGTVETQYF | TGCGCCAGCAGCCAAGAGTTCTTTGGGACAGTTGAGACCCAGTACTTC
TRBJ2-1 | TRBD2 | TRBV28 | few | CASSIPAGGPYNEQFF | TGTGCCAGCAGCATACCGGCGGGGGGACCTTACAATGAGCAGTTCTTC